The text below deals with one T cell receptor beta chain. Its antigen is unidentified. The V and J ends lost 8 bases and 3 bases, in that order; junction bases with no gene match: 13. The CDR3 is 16 amino acids. The germline CDR1 and CDR2 sequences are WSHSY and SAAADI. A multiplex PCR was run with 60 Vbeta primers and 13 Jbeta primers. Data came from immunoSEQ multiplex PCR; TCRdb stores just in-frame clones and leaves some out. The data contain under 200,000 clones, about three quarters of them seen just once; the ten biggest clones take up around 5.7%. These data originate in a study of cytomegalovirus exposure and HLA in healthy donors. Notes on the study in general: A later analysis appeared to link common viral pathogens to several of the most significant clusters. TCR beta V- and J-gene trimming, according to a later analysis, was linked to a missense DCLRE1C variant. Listed as cytomegalovirus-associated were 150 to 200 TCR beta chains.

This TCR was sampled from a man between 35 and 55 years old in good health and CMV-seronegative. The chain employs TRBV10-2 and TRBJ1-1, with 9 positions matching TRBD1. Sequencing was done on a sample of PBMCs. The CDR3 protein is CASLPADRGTDTEAFF. The CDR3 DNA reads TGCGCCAGCCTACCCGCGGACAGGGGTACTGACACTGAAGCTTTCTTT.